This TCR beta chain was recorded in a study of T-cell memory formation after mild COVID-19. Losses at the gene ends were 3 bases for V and 1 base for J; bases not matched to a gene: 5. The CDR3 is 15 amino acids. Germline V gene data show CDR1 as SGDLS and CDR2 as YYNGEE. As for this clonotype: Its antigen is currently unknown.

General observations from the study: Shrinking CD4+ clones were chiefly CM and EM; CD8+ ones were chiefly EMRA.

TCRdb re-called the 5' RACE reads through MiXCR, storing one row per CDR3 protein. This table holds some 82,000 distinct CDR3 sequences, roughly 13% found once. Sequences were obtained from PBMCs or a T cell subset sorted from them (not recorded which). The chain joins TRBV9 to TRBJ2-5, with 8 bases lining up with TRBD2. The clonotype originates from a young man who had mild COVID-19 (a few samples of this study predate the infection). Cell type and time point are not known. The chain's CDR3 is CASSGGGSIQETQYF. DNA of the CDR3: TGTGCCAGCAGCGGCGGGGGGAGTATCCAAGAGACCCAGTACTTC.